These 27 T cell receptor beta chains were sequenced from one sample in a study of blood T cell repertoires in COVID-19. Profiled with immunoSEQ multiplex PCR; TCRdb holds only in-frame clones, not every one. The sample lists a few hundred thousand clones, less than 85% occurring once. What was sequenced was peripheral blood. These receptor sequences come from a young woman with acute or convalescent COVID-19.

This rearrangement joins TRBV7-9 to TRBJ1-1, with D maybe TRBD1 (5 bases). The CDR3 has 15 residues. Trimming left V 2 bases short and J 3 bases short, with 13 bases between. Germline values: CDR1 SEHNR, CDR2 FQNEAQ (reference sequence). The CDR3 DNA sequence: TGTGCCAGCAGCTTAATGTCGGGGGTGTACACTGAAGCTTTCTTT. Protein sequence: CASSLMSGVYTEAFF.

This clone was counted between two and nine times. V gene TRBV24-1 combines with J gene TRBJ1-6; D not certain. V shed 5 bases and J shed 7 bases, with 8 bases lying between them. Germline V gene sequence: CDR1 KGHDR, CDR2 SFDVKD. The length of the CDR3 is 13 residues. The CDR3 bases are TGTGCCACCAGTGCGTGGGAGAATTCACCCCTCCACTTT. Its translation: CATSAWENSPLHF.

The genes are TRBV7-6 and TRBJ2-7; 8 bases match TRBD2. Germline CDR1 reads SGHVS; CDR2 reads FNYEAQ. J gave up 2 bases and V 5 bases, and 8 bases lay outside the gene matches. This CDR3 spans 15 amino acids. The CDR3 reads CASSHASGLPYEQYF. For the CDR3, the DNA is TGTGCCAGCAGCCACGCTAGCGGGCTTCCCTACGAGCAGTACTTC.

The V call is TRBV28, the J call TRBJ1-2; no firm D call. V was trimmed by 6 bases and J by 8 bases, leaving 10 bases between them. The CDR3 has 11 amino acids. Germline V gene lookup returns CDR1 MDHEN and CDR2 SYDVKM. The chain's CDR3 is CASSFRRGYTF. The CDR3 DNA follows: TGTGCCAGCAGCTTTAGGCGGGGCTACACCTTC.

V usage is TRBV6-1 and J usage is TRBJ2-1; 9 bases match TRBD2. Germline V gives CDR1 MNHNS, CDR2 SASEGT. V shed 0 bases, J shed 2 bases, and the junction held 5 bases outside the gene matches. CDR3 size: 17 residues. This CDR3 is CASSEAKGGRAYNEQFF. The CDR3 nucleotides are TGTGCCAGCAGTGAAGCGAAGGGCGGGAGGGCCTACAATGAGCAGTTCTTC.

V usage is TRBV3-1 (or the pseudogene TRBV3-2) and J usage is TRBJ2-5; maybe TRBD1 (6 bases). V was shortened by 1 base and J by 0 bases, with 12 bases between the two germline ends. Germline assignment: CDR1 LGHDT and CDR2 YNNKEL (reference sequence). The CDR3 sequence is 16 residues long. DNA of the CDR3: TGTGCCAGCAGCCAAGTTGGGGGCAGGCACCAAGAGACCCAGTACTTC. It specifies CASSQVGGRHQETQYF.

This clone was detected a few times. V usage is TRBV27 and J usage is TRBJ2-7; possible D gene TRBD1, 5 bases. Deletions cut 3 bases from V and 5 bases from J, with 14 bases between. Germline V lookup: CDR1 MNHEY, CDR2 SMNVEV (reference sequence). CDR3 length: 14 amino acids. Here the CDR3 DNA reads TGTGCCAGCAGTTTCGTGGACAACTGGAACGAGCAGTACTTC. Its translation is CASSFVDNWNEQYF.

The chain recombines TRBV5-1 with TRBJ2-7; D gene unclear. Germline CDR1 reads SGHRS; CDR2 reads YFSETQ. The CDR3 sequence is 12 residues long. Trimming cost V 0 bases and J 5 bases, with 6 bases left between them. The CDR3 sequence: CASSLVEDEQYF. The CDR3 DNA is TGCGCCAGCAGCTTGGTAGAGGACGAGCAGTACTTC.

This clone was seen only once. J is TRBJ2-1 and V is TRBV3-1 (or the pseudogene TRBV3-2), with 10 positions matching TRBD2. The CDR3 is made up of 16 amino acids. The junction had 3 bases not matched to a gene; V was cut back by 3 bases and J by 1 base. The germline CDR1 and CDR2 sequences are LGHDT and YNNKEL (reference sequence). The CDR3 spells CASSQRAGGSYNEQFF. Here the CDR3 DNA reads TGTGCCAGCAGCCAGAGAGCGGGAGGGTCCTACAATGAGCAGTTCTTC.

The V call is TRBV28, the J call TRBJ2-2, with 7 bases fitting TRBD2. The CDR3 loop spans 14 amino acids. The V gene end was trimmed by 2 bases and the J gene end by 7 bases; junction bases not matched to a gene: 4. The germline CDR1 and CDR2 sequences are MDHEN and SYDVKM. For the CDR3, the DNA is TGTGCCAGCAGTTTAGCGGGAGCGGTCGGGGAGCTGTTTTTT. It translates to CASSLAGAVGELFF.

V usage is TRBV28 and J usage is TRBJ2-7; no definite D call. This CDR3 region has 14 residues. Trimming left V 5 bases short and J 2 bases short, with 13 bases between. CDR1 is MDHEN and CDR2 is SYDVKM in the germline V gene. The CDR3 here is CASSSPQQTYEQYF. The CDR3 DNA follows: TGTGCCAGCAGTAGCCCACAGCAAACCTACGAGCAGTACTTC.

This chain connects TRBV4-2 to TRBJ1-5, with 8 bases aligning to TRBD1. The V and J ends lost 3 bases and 5 bases, in that order; junction bases with no gene match: 3. This CDR3 comprises 14 residues. Per the germline V gene, CDR1 is LGHNA and CDR2 is YNFKEQ. This chain's CDR3 is CASSHDRGHQPQHF. As DNA, the CDR3 is TGTGCCAGCAGCCACGACAGGGGACATCAGCCCCAGCATTTT.

This sequence joins TRBV5-1 and TRBJ1-5, with a possible D match to TRBD1 (5 bases). The CDR3 sequence is 15 residues long. Germline V gives CDR1 SGHRS, CDR2 YFSETQ. The V end lost 0 bases, the J end lost 4 bases, and 11 bases lay between the germline ends. Here the CDR3 reads CASSLGAGRNQPQHF. The CDR3 DNA reads TGCGCCAGCAGCTTGGGGGCAGGGAGGAATCAGCCCCAGCATTTT. The whole variable domain, remainder taken from reference TRBV5-1 and TRBJ1-5, is KAGVTQTPRYLIKTRGQQVTLSCSPISGHRSVSWYQQTPGQGLQFLFEYFSETQRNKGNFPGRFSGRQFSNSRSEMNVSTLELGDSALYLCASSLGAGRNQPQHFGDGTRLSIL.

The chain is built from TRBV18 and TRBJ2-3; 9 nucleotides line up with TRBD2. Germline lookup yields CDR1 KGHSH and CDR2 LQKENI. CDR3 size: 15 residues. The J segment lost 0 bases and the V segment lost 10 bases, leaving 8 bases of the junction unmatched. The CDR3 sequence: CATRSGSGSTDTQYF. The CDR3 DNA follows: TGTGCCACCCGTAGCGGGAGCGGTAGCACAGATACGCAGTATTTT.

The V gene is TRBV5-3, the J gene TRBJ2-1; D remains ambiguous. TRBV5-3 is an ORF; its function is uncertain. Trimming took off 4 bases at V and 3 bases at J, with 11 bases between the two ends. The CDR3 loop spans 14 amino acids. The CDR3 nucleotides are TGTGCCAGAAGCATAGCCACTTTCTACAATGAGCAGTTCTTC. Translating it yields CARSIATFYNEQFF.

The gene calls are TRBV19 and TRBJ1-2; D is uncertain. CDR1 and CDR2 from the germline V gene are LNHDA and SQIVND (reference sequence). The ends were cut back, 7 bases at V and 7 bases at J, with 13 bases in the middle. The CDR3 contains 12 residues. The CDR3 DNA reads TGTGCCAGTAACCGACGGGGTTCTGGCTACACCTTC. Protein product: CASNRRGSGYTF. Complete variable domain (other parts from reference TRBV19 and TRBJ1-2): DGGITQSPKYLFRKEGQNVTLSCEQNLNHDAMYWYRQDPGQGLRLIYYSQIVNDFQKGDIAEGYSVSREKKESFPLTVTSAQKNPTAFYLCASNRRGSGYTFGSGTRLTVV.

The chain employs TRBV28 and TRBJ2-3; TRBD1 agrees at 8 bases. This CDR3 has 15 residues. Per the germline V gene, CDR1 is MDHEN and CDR2 is SYDVKM. J gave up 1 base and V 5 bases, and 5 bases lay outside the gene matches. The CDR3, as DNA: TGTGCCAGCAGTGAGGACAGGGTCGGCACAGATACGCAGTATTTT. Translation gives CASSEDRVGTDTQYF.

This chain joins TRBV5-6 and TRBJ1-3; D uncertain. With 5 bases removed from V and 6 bases from J, the gap between germline ends came to 15 bases. The CDR3 spans 14 residues. CDR1 and CDR2 from the germline V gene are SGHDT and YYEEEE. CDR3 bases: TGTGCCAGCAGGAATCGGGGTTCGGAAAACACCATATATTTT. Amino acid sequence: CASRNRGSENTIYF.

The chain couples TRBV7-3 to TRBJ2-1; 9 bases map to TRBD1. V lost 4 bases to trimming and J lost 1 base; unmatched junction nucleotides: 2. The CDR3 sequence is 15 residues long. In germline, CDR1 is SGHTA, CDR2 FQGTGA. In nucleotides, the CDR3 is TGTGCCAGCAGCTCAGGACAGGGGTCCTACAATGAGCAGTTCTTC. Its protein is CASSSGQGSYNEQFF.

V and J are TRBV19 and TRBJ2-1; 9 nucleotides match TRBD2. The CDR3 runs 17 residues. Germline CDR1 and CDR2: LNHDA and SQIVND (reference sequence). The V gene end was trimmed by 5 bases and the J gene end by 8 bases; junction bases not matched to a gene: 16. CDR3 residues: CASSSQPGLALVDEQFF. CDR3 DNA: TGTGCCAGTAGTTCTCAGCCGGGACTAGCCCTCGTCGATGAGCAGTTCTTC.

The rearrangement joins TRBV18 to TRBJ2-5; weak D call: TRBD2 (6 bases). The CDR3 consists of 13 residues. CDR1 and CDR2 (germline): KGHSH, LQKENI. V was clipped by 4 bases and J by 2 bases, with 8 bases between them. The chain's CDR3 is CASSQGLQETQYF. CDR3 coding DNA: TGTGCCAGCTCACAGGGACTTCAAGAGACCCAGTACTTC.

This chain connects TRBV12-5 to TRBJ2-1; 8 bases are shared with TRBD2. The CDR3 runs to 16 residues. The germline V gene encodes CDR1 LGHNT and CDR2 FRNRAP. With 5 bases clipped from V and 4 bases from J, the junction kept 10 bases outside the gene matches. Here the CDR3 reads CASGGERETRYNEQFF. In nucleotides, the CDR3 is TGTGCTAGTGGTGGGGAGCGGGAGACGAGATACAATGAGCAGTTCTTC.

A few counts support this clone. The chain recombines TRBV12-5 with TRBJ1-3; a weak D match, TRBD1 (5 bases). Trimming removed 2 bases from V and 0 bases from J, with 11 bases in between. CDR1 and CDR2 (germline): LGHNT, FRNRAP. CDR3 length: 16 residues. CDR3 amino acids: CASGLSQGLSGNTIYF. As DNA, the CDR3 is TGTGCTAGTGGTTTGAGTCAGGGCCTCTCTGGAAACACCATATATTTT.

The genes are TRBV20-1 and TRBJ1-5; possible D gene TRBD1, 6 bases. Trimming shortened V by 3 bases and J by 0 bases, and 15 bases separated the two germline ends. This CDR3 is 16 amino acids long. Germline V gene data show CDR1 as DFQATT and CDR2 as SNEGSKA (reference sequence). In nucleotides, the CDR3 is TGCAGTGCTAGTGAACAGGGACCCTCTAGCAATCAGCCCCAGCATTTT. Its protein is CSASEQGPSSNQPQHF.

Regarding this clone: This specimen includes other DNA sequences encoding the same CDR3. This chain uses TRBV6-5 with TRBJ2-3; TRBD2 matches at 10 bases. Trimming took 7 bases from V and 3 from J; bases not matched to a gene: 1. In germline, CDR1 is MNHEY, CDR2 SVGAGI. This CDR3 region has 13 residues. DNA for the CDR3: TGTGCCAGCACACTAGCGGGGACAGATACGCAGTATTTT. It codes for CASTLAGTDTQYF.

The chain uses TRBV5-4 and TRBJ1-1, with 11 nucleotides matching TRBD1. Germline lookup yields CDR1 SGHNT and CDR2 YYREEE (reference sequence). The CDR3 runs to 14 residues. Trimming removed 3 bases from V and 5 bases from J; junction bases left unmatched: 3. CDR3 DNA sequence: TGTGCCAGCAGCTGGGACAGGGGGTCTACTGAAGCTTTCTTT. Protein product: CASSWDRGSTEAFF.

V is TRBV10-3 and J is TRBJ1-2; no reliable D call. Germline-derived CDR1 and CDR2 are ENHRY and SYGVKD. V was shortened by 0 bases and J by 7 bases, with 6 bases between the two germline ends. The length of the CDR3 is 12 residues. The CDR3: CAISESQLGYTF. The CDR3 nucleotides are TGTGCCATCAGTGAGTCACAGCTTGGCTACACCTTC.